This entry lists 12 T cell receptor beta chains sequenced from one sample in a study of T cells in Graves' hyperthyroidism and ophthalmopathy (dated by TCRdb to about 2019). Libraries were made using multiplex PCR. Sequenced using an Illumina HiSeq 2000. TCR beta CDR3 regions were amplified from RNA transcripts. The first round of RT-PCR for the TCR CDR3 was performed with the HTBI primer set and the Qiagen OneStep RT-PCR kit. The raw public reads went through TCRdb reprocessing: fastp at Q25, MiXCR clone calling, in-frame beta chains kept. Rows with a matching CDR3 protein are joined into one entry that keeps the most common DNA and genes. Here the sample has 240,000 or so distinct CDR3 sequences; roughly 15% occur a single time. Around 30% of the sample belongs to the ten largest clones. The sequenced sample was blood. The receptor set was obtained from a woman younger than 35 with Graves' ophthalmopathy.

This clonotype was picked up many times. The chain recombines TRBV12-3 or TRBV12-4 with TRBJ2-7; D is ambiguous. The CDR3 consists of 13 residues. V lost 3 bases and J lost 3, with 9 bases in between. CDR3 in amino acids: CASSFGSYYEQYF. The DNA of the CDR3 is TGTGCCAGCAGTTTCGGCAGTTACTACGAGCAGTACTTC.

This clonotype has at least ten counts. The chain links TRBV3-1 to TRBJ2-3, with 8 bases that match TRBD2. Germline loops: CDR1 LGHDT, CDR2 YNNKEL (reference sequence). V trimming: 2 bases; J trimming: 5 bases; junction bases outside the gene matches: 6. The CDR3 has 15 amino acids. The CDR3 bases are TGTGCCAGCAGCCAAAGGGGACTAGGGAAAGATACGCAGTATTTT. Its protein product is CASSQRGLGKDTQYF.

J is TRBJ2-3 and V is TRBV28; TRBD1 matches at 8 bases. Trimming at V came to 5 bases and at J to 5 bases, leaving 9 bases not matched to a gene. From germline, CDR1 is MDHEN and CDR2 SYDVKM. This CDR3 region has 15 residues. The CDR3 DNA sequence: TGTGCCAGCAGTATTGTAGGACAGGGAAAAGATACGCAGTATTTT. This sequence encodes CASSIVGQGKDTQYF.

The table lists this clonotype with many counts. The CDR3 region has the DNA TGTGCCAGCCAAACTACGCGGATATACGGGATAAGCCCAGATACGCAGTATTTT. It encodes CASQTTRIYGISPDTQYF. J is TRBJ2-3 and V is TRBV7-9, with D perhaps matching TRBD2 (5 bases). Germline V CDR1 and CDR2: SEHNR, FQNEAQ (reference sequence). Trimming shortened V by 8 bases and J by 4 bases, and 28 bases separated the two germline ends. The CDR3 totals 18 residues.

The chain links TRBV9 to TRBJ1-1; D is uncertain. Germline V gene lookup returns CDR1 SGDLS and CDR2 YYNGEE. The CDR3 covers 13 residues. Trimming left V 0 bases short and J 5 bases short, with 8 bases between. The CDR3 coding sequence is TGTGCCAGCAGCGTAGTGGAGGAAACTGAAGCTTTCTTT. Translation: CASSVVEETEAFF.

The V call is TRBV4-3, the J call TRBJ2-5; 10 bases agree with TRBD1. Looked up from germline, CDR1 is LGHNA and CDR2 is YSLEER. This CDR3 spans 16 amino acids. V lost 3 bases to trimming and J lost 5 bases; unmatched junction nucleotides: 9. In nucleotides, the CDR3 is TGCGCCAGCAGCCAGGGAACCGGGACAGGGGCGGAGACCCAGTACTTC. This gives the protein CASSQGTGTGAETQYF.

This clonotype was seen ten or more times. The chain recombines TRBV12-3 or TRBV12-4 with TRBJ2-1; weak D call: TRBD1 (7 bases). The CDR3 runs 14 residues. Trimming stripped 3 bases from V and 7 bases from J, with 13 bases between. The CDR3 nucleotides are TGTGCCAGCAGTTTGATCAGGGGGGTAAATGAGCAGTTCTTC. Translated, it gives CASSLIRGVNEQFF.

V usage is TRBV28 and J usage is TRBJ2-3, with 10 bases that match TRBD1. The V and J ends lost 4 bases and 6 bases, in that order; junction bases with no gene match: 10. The germline V gene has CDR1 MDHEN and CDR2 SYDVKM. The CDR3 runs to 16 residues. The CDR3 region is CASSSLGTGAGDTQYF. DNA for the CDR3: TGTGCCAGCAGTTCTCTCGGGACAGGGGCAGGGGATACGCAGTATTTT.

This clonotype has ten or more counts. Here the CDR3 reads CASSERRPPEGSPLHF. The CDR3 nucleotides read TGTGCCAGCAGTGAAAGAAGGCCGCCGGAAGGTTCACCCCTCCACTTT. The V call is TRBV6-1, the J call TRBJ1-6; D gene uncertain. The ends were cut back, 2 bases at V and 9 bases at J, with 17 bases in the middle. This CDR3 comprises 16 residues. The V gene's germline CDR1 is MNHNS and CDR2 SASEGT.

The sample holds one count of this clonotype. The J gene is TRBJ2-3, the V gene TRBV7-2, with D perhaps TRBD1 (5 bases). The V end was cut by 5 bases, the J end by 5 bases, with 17 bases between. There are 15 residues in the CDR3. Germline V gives CDR1 SGHTA, CDR2 FQGNSA. This CDR3 reads CASSPSSRDGDTQYF. The DNA of the CDR3 is TGTGCCAGCAGCCCTTCCTCCAGGGATGGAGATACGCAGTATTTT.

The chain combines TRBV7-6 with TRBJ1-1; 9 bases align to TRBD1. CDR1 and CDR2 (germline): SGHVS, FNYEAQ. This CDR3 has 14 amino acids. V lost 2 bases to trimming and J lost 4 bases; unmatched junction nucleotides: 2. As DNA, the CDR3 is TGTGCCAGCAGCTTATCGACAGGGGGCACTGAAGCTTTCTTT. Protein sequence: CASSLSTGGTEAFF.

This clonotype was counted at least ten times. The genes are TRBV3-1 and TRBJ2-5, with 9 bases that match TRBD2. V dropped 3 bases and J dropped 5; count of bases not matched to a gene: 1. Germline loops: CDR1 LGHDT, CDR2 YNNKEL (reference sequence). The CDR3 runs to 13 residues. CDR3 protein: CASSQGTSETQYF. The CDR3, as DNA: TGTGCCAGCAGCCAGGGGACTAGCGAGACCCAGTACTTC.